This passage covers 12 T cell receptor beta chains from one sample sequenced in a study of beta chain features in type 1 diabetes. Findings of the study overall: Moderately but significantly shorter TCRB CDR3s were found in Type 1 diabetes patients in all four CD4+ subsets.

Antigens for these TCRs are unknown. Every isolated RNA sample was fully reverse transcribed, so sequencing captured expressed TCRB transcripts. TCRdb's table, derived via immunoSEQ multiplex PCR, lists solely in-frame clones and lacks some. The sample yields some 120,000 clones, around 15% seen once. The specimen sequenced was central memory CD4+ T cells from blood. The receptors derive from a man aged 18 to 35 with type 1 diabetes.

This sequence joins TRBV7-8 and TRBJ2-7, with D possibly matching TRBD1 (5 bases). CDR3 length: 15 residues. Germline V gives CDR1 SGHVS, CDR2 FQNEAQ. The V end was cut by 3 bases, the J end by 1 base, with 13 bases between. The CDR3, as DNA: TGTGCCAGCAGCTTGCTCAAGGGGATTTCCTACGAGCAGTACTTC. Amino acid sequence: CASSLLKGISYEQYF.

This clone was recorded many times. This chain joins TRBV5-1 and TRBJ2-5; no definite D call. Germline values: CDR1 SGHRS, CDR2 YFSETQ. The CDR3 extends over 15 amino acids. V was trimmed by 1 base and J by 3 bases, leaving 13 bases between them. CDR3 DNA sequence: TGCGCCAGCAGCTTGAAAGGGCCGACCGAAGAGACCCAGTACTTC. Amino acid sequence: CASSLKGPTEETQYF.

The chain's CDR3 is CASSLQIGPAFEAFF. The CDR3 DNA follows: TGTGCCAGCAGCCTCCAGATAGGGCCTGCCTTTGAAGCTTTCTTT. The rearrangement links TRBV5-5 to TRBJ1-1; D is unresolved. The CDR3 length is 15 residues. The ends were cut back, 4 bases at V and 7 bases at J, with 20 bases in the middle. In germline, CDR1 is SGHKS, CDR2 YYEKEE (reference sequence).

The chain joins TRBV5-1 to TRBJ2-1; TRBD1 agrees at 8 bases. There are 15 residues in the CDR3. Trimming at V came to 1 base and at J to 7 bases, leaving 7 bases not matched to a gene. Germline lookup yields CDR1 SGHRS and CDR2 YFSETQ. For the CDR3, the DNA is TGCGCCAGCAGCTTGTGGCAGGGGGCGGGAAATGAGCAGTTCTTC. Encoded protein: CASSLWQGAGNEQFF.

Regarding this clone: With a far larger clone one base away, a read error is the likely cause. The chain recombines TRBV5-4 with TRBJ2-1, with 13 bases fitting TRBD2. Germline V CDR1 and CDR2: SGHNT, YYREEE (reference sequence). J gave up 6 bases and V 1 base, and 7 bases lay outside the gene matches. This CDR3 contains 17 residues. CDR3 protein: CASSLSVGTSGTNEQFF. DNA for the CDR3: TGTGCCAGCAGCTTGAGTGTTGGGACTAGCGGGACCAATGAGCAGTTCTTC.

This clone was picked up a small number of times. V gene TRBV14 combines with J gene TRBJ2-1, with 9 bases aligning to TRBD2. This CDR3 spans 17 amino acids. Germline CDR1 is SGHDN and CDR2 is FVKESK. Trimming cost V 5 bases and J 3 bases; bases outside gene matches: 11. CDR3 sequence (DNA): TGTGCCAGCAGCAACATAAAGACTAGCGGAAACTACAATGAGCAGTTCTTC. Protein: CASSNIKTSGNYNEQFF.

This chain joins TRBV2 and TRBJ2-1; D remains unclear. V was pared by 7 bases and J by 12 bases, with 10 bases between. There are 10 residues in the CDR3. Germline-derived CDR1 and CDR2 are SNHLY and FYNNEI. As DNA, the CDR3 is TGTGCCAGCAAAATCAGCACGCAGTTCTTC. It encodes CASKISTQFF.

This clone was detected a few times. The rearrangement joins TRBV30 to TRBJ2-3; no clear D gene. The length of the CDR3 is 14 residues. V was cut by 2 bases and J by 4 bases, with 13 bases left in between. The V gene's germline CDR1 is GTSNPN and CDR2 SVGIG (reference sequence). CDR3 sequence reads: CAWSLGSGADTQYF. The CDR3 nucleotides read TGTGCCTGGAGTCTAGGTAGTGGGGCAGATACGCAGTATTTT.

The sample holds many counts of this clone. Other nucleotide sequences in the sample specify the same CDR3. The chain combines TRBV30 with TRBJ2-2; the D is unclear. Looked up from germline, CDR1 is GTSNPN and CDR2 is SVGIG (reference sequence). Trimming shortened V by 3 bases and J by 3 bases, and 5 bases separated the two germline ends. The CDR3 totals 12 residues. The CDR3 is CAWSRDTGELFF. CDR3 nucleotide sequence: TGTGCCTGGAGCAGAGACACCGGGGAGCTGTTTTTT.

V and J are TRBV5-1 and TRBJ2-5; 9 bases match TRBD2. Germline V gene sequence: CDR1 SGHRS, CDR2 YFSETQ. With V trimmed by 2 bases and J by 5 bases, 10 bases remained unmatched. The CDR3 totals 16 residues. CDR3 nucleotide sequence: TGCGCCAGCAGCTTACTCCCGGGACTAGCTGGGGAGACCCAGTACTTC. It yields the protein CASSLLPGLAGETQYF.

V usage is TRBV7-2 and J usage is TRBJ2-2; D not resolved. Trimming removed 1 base from V and 7 bases from J, with 16 bases in between. In germline, CDR1 is SGHTA, CDR2 FQGNSA. The CDR3 extends over 16 amino acids. The CDR3 is CASSLGTGPLDGELFF. The CDR3 coding sequence is TGTGCCAGCAGCTTAGGTACTGGGCCTCTCGACGGGGAGCTGTTTTTT.

The chain combines TRBV10-3 with TRBJ2-2; the D gene is possibly TRBD1 (6 bases). The germline V gene encodes CDR1 ENHRY and CDR2 SYGVKD. The V end lost 7 bases, the J end lost 0 bases, and 15 bases lay between the germline ends. The CDR3 covers 16 residues. DNA of the CDR3: TGTGCCATCAATTCACAGGGCCCCGCGAACACCGGGGAGCTGTTTTTT. Translation gives CAINSQGPANTGELFF.